This is a list of T cell receptor beta chains from one sample in a study of OX40 agonist ivuxolimab in advanced cancers. Sequenced by immunoSEQ multiplex PCR; TCRdb stores in-frame clones only, minus some. The profile shows about 26,000 clones, approximately 83% of them singletons. The sequences come from CD4+ or CD8+ T cells sorted from blood, collected in a trial of the OX40 agonist ivuxolimab. These receptors were taken from an adult with an advanced solid tumor such as melanoma, head and neck, liver or kidney cancer. CDR3s include the opening cysteine and the closing phenylalanine or tryptophan. The D gene is left open where the match is weak. Size tells how often a clone was seen (once, few, many) or the class of an expanded clone, and some rows leave it out.

v_call	d_call	clone_size	j_call	cdr3_nt	cdr3_aa
TRBV9	-	-	TRBJ2-3	TGTGCCAGCAGCGAAATAGGGGGCACAGATACGCAGTATTTT	CASSEIGGTDTQYF
TRBV6-5	TRBD1	-	TRBJ1-2	TGTGCCAGCAGTTACTCCGCAGGGGGTGTAACTGGCTACACCTTC	CASSYSAGGVTGYTF
TRBV27	-	-	TRBJ1-2	TGTGCCAGCAGTTTACATGGGGGCGGTGATGGAGGCTACACCTTC	CASSLHGGGDGGYTF
TRBV7-8	-	-	TRBJ2-2	TGTGCCAGCAGCGAGGACTCCTACACCGGGGAGCTGTTTTTT	CASSEDSYTGELFF
TRBV5-1	-	few	TRBJ2-5	TGCGCCAGCACGACCGAGTACCAAGAGACCCAGTACTTC	CASTTEYQETQYF
TRBV4-2	TRBD2	-	TRBJ2-1	TGTGCCAGCAGCCAAGATCAGAGCGGGGGGGCGAATGAGCAGTTCTTC	CASSQDQSGGANEQFF
TRBV5-5	-	-	TRBJ1-6	TGTGCCAGCAGCCACCGGACGGCGCAGGCACCCCTCCACTTT	CASSHRTAQAPLHF
TRBV11-2	-	-	TRBJ1-2	TGTGCCAGCAGCTTAGATCCGGGGGATCTGGCTGGCTACACCTTC	CASSLDPGDLAGYTF
TRBV6-5	-	-	TRBJ2-7	TGTGCCAGCAGTTACGTACGGGCCCACGAGCAGTACTTC	CASSYVRAHEQYF
TRBV7-3	-	-	TRBJ2-5	TGTGCCAGCAGCTTAAACGCGGGGTCTCAAGAGACCCAGTACTTC	CASSLNAGSQETQYF
TRBV29-1	-	-	TRBJ1-1	TGCAGCGTTCGCGGGGGCACTGAAGCTTTCTTT	CSVRGGTEAFF